The rows below give T cell receptor beta chains drawn from one sample of a study of blood T cell repertoires in COVID-19. Assay: immunoSEQ multiplex PCR; the TCRdb copy retains only in-frame clones and omits some. The sample yields fewer than 350,000 clones, roughly 87% seen once. Sequencing input: peripheral blood. These receptors all stem from a young man with COVID-19, enrolled during active disease. Each CDR3 is given with its conserved first and last residue. A D gene is named only where the DNA matches it firmly. Clone size is shown for a subset of rows, as once, few, many or a class of expanded clone.

>NA|TRBV5-5|NA|TRBJ2-7
TGTGCCAGCAGCTTGGGAAGGGAGTACGAGCAGTACTTC
CASSLGREYEQYF
>TRBD1|TRBV27|NA|TRBJ2-1
TGTGCCAGCAGTCCCAGACAGGGAACCTACAATGAGCAGTTCTTC
CASSPRQGTYNEQFF
>NA|TRBV7-2|NA|TRBJ1-2
TGTGCCAGCAGCTTAAGGTCACAGCTGCTATGGATTGGCTACACCTTC
CASSLRSQLLWIGYTF
>NA|TRBV9|few|TRBJ2-3
TGTGCCAGCAGAAAAGGCGGCGGAGGGGGCACAGATACGCAGTATTTT
CASRKGGGGGTDTQYF
>NA|TRBV11-3|NA|TRBJ2-3
TGTGCCAGCAGCTTAGGAGCGATGGCAGATACGCAGTATTTT
CASSLGAMADTQYF
>TRBD1|TRBV6-5|NA|TRBJ2-1
TGTGCCAGCAGTCCCTTAGTACAGGGGTCAGAGTTCTTC
CASSPLVQGSEFF
>TRBD1|TRBV5-6|NA|TRBJ2-1
TGTGCCAGCAGCGAGGACAGGGGGTTAAACAATGAGCAGTTCTTC
CASSEDRGLNNEQFF
>TRBD1|TRBV14|NA|TRBJ2-7
TGTGCCAGCAGCCCCCTAGCGGGACAGGGGGCCTACGAGCAGTACTTC
CASSPLAGQGAYEQYF
>TRBD1|TRBV6-6|NA|TRBJ2-1
TGTGCCAGCAGGCCCGGACAGGGGAACAATGAGCAGTTCTTC
CASRPGQGNNEQFF
>TRBD1|TRBV6-5|NA|TRBJ1-2
TGTGCCAGCAGAAACCGACAGGGTGACTATGGCTACACCTTC
CASRNRQGDYGYTF
>NA|TRBV27|NA|TRBJ1-2
TGTGCCAGCAGTTATGGGGGGGATGTTCGTGGCTACACCTTC
CASSYGGDVRGYTF
>NA|TRBV6-5|NA|TRBJ2-7
TGTGCCAGCAGTTATGGGCCAGAACTCTACGAGCAGTACTTC
CASSYGPELYEQYF
>NA|TRBV5-1|NA|TRBJ2-5
TGCGCCAGCAGCTTGGCCGGGGTTCAAGAGACCCAGTACTTC
CASSLAGVQETQYF
>NA|TRBV7-2|NA|TRBJ1-6
TGTGCCAGCAGCTTAGCTGGTCAGGGTGGCTCCTATAATTCACCCCTCCACTTT
CASSLAGQGGSYNSPLHF
>TRBD2|TRBV7-2|NA|TRBJ2-5
TGTGCCAGCAGCACAGGACTAGGAGAGACCCAGTACTTC
CASSTGLGETQYF
>NA|TRBV4-1|few|TRBJ1-5
TGCGCCAGCAGCCAAGGAGGGCAGGGGCAGCCCCAGCATTTT
CASSQGGQGQPQHF
>NA|TRBV7-2|NA|TRBJ1-2
TGTGCCAGCAGCTTAATCTCGCAGTCTAACTATGGCTACACCTTC
CASSLISQSNYGYTF
>NA|TRBV7-2|once|TRBJ1-2
TGTGCCAGCACCTTTGTGGGGCTAAGTGGCTACACCTTC
CASTFVGLSGYTF
>NA|TRBV5-8|NA|TRBJ2-7
TGTGCCAGCAGCCCCACGGGGAGCTCCTACGAGCAGTACTTC
CASSPTGSSYEQYF
>TRBD1|TRBV3-1/TRBV3-2|NA|TRBJ1-4
TGTGCCAGCAGCCAACGGACAGGGGGTAGGGAAAAACTGTTTTTT
CASSQRTGGREKLFF
>NA|TRBV11-3|NA|TRBJ2-2
TGTGCCAGCAGCTCCGGGGCGGGGCGAGCAGGGGAGCTGTTTTTT
CASSSGAGRAGELFF
>NA|TRBV28|once|TRBJ1-2
TGTGCCAGCAGTTTAGGAAGGGGCGGATCCTATGGCTACACCTTC
CASSLGRGGSYGYTF
>NA|TRBV5-1|once|TRBJ2-7
TGCGCCAGCAGCCCGCTGGGCGGGCAGGGGAACTACGAGCAGTACTTC
CASSPLGGQGNYEQYF
>TRBD1|TRBV18|once|TRBJ2-2
TGTGCCAGCTCACCAATCGGGACAGGGTCCGGGGAGCTGTTTTTT
CASSPIGTGSGELFF
>TRBD1|TRBV28|NA|TRBJ2-2
TGTGCCAGCACGTCGCCGGGACAGGGTACCGGGGAGCTGTTTTTT
CASTSPGQGTGELFF
>NA|TRBV9|NA|TRBJ2-7
TGTGCCAGCAGCGTAACGACTAGACACGAGCAGTACTTC
CASSVTTRHEQYF
>TRBD1|TRBV19|NA|TRBJ2-2
TGTGCCCATGGGACAGGGAGGAGCGGGGAGCTGTTTTTT
CAHGTGRSGELFF
>TRBD1|TRBV18|few|TRBJ1-5
TGTGCCAGCTCACCCACAGGGGATCAGCCCCAGCATTTT
CASSPTGDQPQHF
>NA|TRBV19|NA|TRBJ1-2
TGTGCCAGTAGTATAGCTACCGTGAGTGGCTACACCTTC
CASSIATVSGYTF
>TRBD2|TRBV6-5|NA|TRBJ2-3
TGTGCCAGCAGTTATAGCGGGGTGAGCACAGATACGCAGTATTTT
CASSYSGVSTDTQYF
>NA|TRBV5-1|NA|TRBJ2-4
TGCGCCAGCAGCTTCTCCCCTTCACAGGGAGCCAAAAACATTCAGTACTTC
CASSFSPSQGAKNIQYF
>TRBD2|TRBV18|NA|TRBJ2-5
TGTGCCTCCAGTCCTTGGACTAGCGGGAGGGCCGCAGAGACCCAGTACTTC
CASSPWTSGRAAETQYF
>NA|TRBV5-1|NA|TRBJ1-1
TGCGCCAGCAGCTTGCTTATACAGGGAACTGAAGCTTTCTTT
CASSLLIQGTEAFF
>TRBD2|TRBV5-4|NA|TRBJ2-7
TGTGCCAGCAGCTTGGGGGGGGGAAGCTCCTACGAGCAGTACTTC
CASSLGGGSSYEQYF
>NA|TRBV5-8|NA|TRBJ2-1
TGTGCCAGCAGCCCATCCGGGACATACTCGTATGAGCAGTTCTTC
CASSPSGTYSYEQFF
>NA|TRBV7-8|NA|TRBJ2-7
TGTGCCAGCAGCTCTACAAGGGGCGAGCAGTACTTC
CASSSTRGEQYF
>NA|TRBV21-1|NA|TRBJ2-7
TGTGCCAGCAGGAAGAGCGGGATATACGAGCAGTACTTC
CASRKSGIYEQYF
>TRBD2|TRBV28|NA|TRBJ2-7
TGTGCCAGCAGTTTGTGGACTAGCAACCCCGCCCACGAGCAGTACTTC
CASSLWTSNPAHEQYF
>NA|TRBV21-1|NA|TRBJ1-1
TGTGCCAGCAGCCCACACAGGGGCCGACCCATGAACACTGAAGCTTTCTTT
CASSPHRGRPMNTEAFF
>NA|TRBV7-3|NA|TRBJ2-3
TGTGCCAGCAGCTTATTGTTGGGGGGAACAGATACGCAGTATTTT
CASSLLLGGTDTQYF
>NA|TRBV6-6|NA|TRBJ2-7
TGTGCCAGCAGCCCCGGGACAAATTCCTACGAGCAGTACTTC
CASSPGTNSYEQYF
>TRBD1|TRBV10-2|NA|TRBJ1-2
TGCGCCAGCAGTGACGGCAGGGGGGTTGGCTACACCTTC
CASSDGRGVGYTF
>TRBD2|TRBV6-1|NA|TRBJ2-7
TGTGCCAGCAGTGAAGCGCGGGGGGTTAACTACGAGCAGTACTTC
CASSEARGVNYEQYF
>NA|TRBV5-1|NA|TRBJ2-7
TGCGCCAGCAGCTCAAATTCGGACAGCTACGAGCAGTACTTC
CASSSNSDSYEQYF
>NA|TRBV5-6|NA|TRBJ2-7
TGTGCCAGCAGCTTGGTGACAGGATTCCCTCCCTACGAGCAGTACTTC
CASSLVTGFPPYEQYF
>NA|TRBV28|NA|TRBJ1-2
TGTGCCAGCAGTTTATCGAGTAATGGCTACACCTTC
CASSLSSNGYTF
>TRBD1|TRBV6-5|NA|TRBJ1-1
TGTGCCAGCAGTTACCAGACAGGGATGAACACTGAAGCTTTCTTT
CASSYQTGMNTEAFF
>TRBD1|TRBV29-1|NA|TRBJ1-6
TGCAGCGCGATGACCGGGACAGGGTATAATTCACCCCTCCACTTT
CSAMTGTGYNSPLHF
>TRBD1|TRBV15|NA|TRBJ1-1
TGTGCCACCAGCCAAGGGACAGCCTACACTGAAGCTTTCTTT
CATSQGTAYTEAFF